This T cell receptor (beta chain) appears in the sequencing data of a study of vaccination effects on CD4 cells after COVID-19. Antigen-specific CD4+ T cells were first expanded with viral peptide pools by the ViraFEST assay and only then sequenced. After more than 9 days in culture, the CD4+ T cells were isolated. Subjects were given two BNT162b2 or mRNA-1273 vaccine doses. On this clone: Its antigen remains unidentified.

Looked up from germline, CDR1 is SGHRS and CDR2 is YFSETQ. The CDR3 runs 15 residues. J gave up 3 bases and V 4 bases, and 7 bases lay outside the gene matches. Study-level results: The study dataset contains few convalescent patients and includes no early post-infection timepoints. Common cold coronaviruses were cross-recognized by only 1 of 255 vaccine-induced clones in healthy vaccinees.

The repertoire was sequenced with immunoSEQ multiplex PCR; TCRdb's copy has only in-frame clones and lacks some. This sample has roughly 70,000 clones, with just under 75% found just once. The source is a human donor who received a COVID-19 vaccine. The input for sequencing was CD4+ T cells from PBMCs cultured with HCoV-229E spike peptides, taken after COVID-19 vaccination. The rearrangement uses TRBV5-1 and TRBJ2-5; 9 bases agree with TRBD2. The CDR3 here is CASSPGAGGEETQYF. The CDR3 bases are TGCGCCAGCAGCCCGGGAGCGGGGGGCGAAGAGACCCAGTACTTC.